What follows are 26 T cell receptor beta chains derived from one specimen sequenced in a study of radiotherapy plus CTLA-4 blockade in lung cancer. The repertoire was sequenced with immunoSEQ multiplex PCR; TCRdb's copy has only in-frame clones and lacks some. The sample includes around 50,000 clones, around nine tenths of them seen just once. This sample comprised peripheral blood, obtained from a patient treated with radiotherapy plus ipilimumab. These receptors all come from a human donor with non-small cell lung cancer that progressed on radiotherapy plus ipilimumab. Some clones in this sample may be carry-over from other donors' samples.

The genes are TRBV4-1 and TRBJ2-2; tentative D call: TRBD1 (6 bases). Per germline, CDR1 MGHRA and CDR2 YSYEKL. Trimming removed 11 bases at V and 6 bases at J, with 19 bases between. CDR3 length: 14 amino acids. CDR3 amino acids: CAGPLGASAGELFF. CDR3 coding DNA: TGCGCCGGACCTTTGGGGGCCTCGGCCGGGGAGCTGTTTTTT.

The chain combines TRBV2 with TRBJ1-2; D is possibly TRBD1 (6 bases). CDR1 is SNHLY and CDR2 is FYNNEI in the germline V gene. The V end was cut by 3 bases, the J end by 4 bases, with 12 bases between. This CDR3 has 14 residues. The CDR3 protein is CASSDHRQAYGYTF. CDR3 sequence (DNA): TGTGCCAGCAGTGATCACCGACAGGCCTATGGCTACACCTTC.

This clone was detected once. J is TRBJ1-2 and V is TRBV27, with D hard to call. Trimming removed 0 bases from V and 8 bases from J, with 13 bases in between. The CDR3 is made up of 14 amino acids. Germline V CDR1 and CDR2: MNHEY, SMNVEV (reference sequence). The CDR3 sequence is CASSLSNSGGGYTF. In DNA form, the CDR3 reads TGTGCCAGCAGTTTATCGAATTCAGGAGGAGGCTACACCTTC.

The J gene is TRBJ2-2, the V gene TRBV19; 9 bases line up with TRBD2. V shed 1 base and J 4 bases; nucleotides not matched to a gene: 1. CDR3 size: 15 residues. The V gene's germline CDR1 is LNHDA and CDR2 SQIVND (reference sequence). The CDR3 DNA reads TGTGCCAGTAGTATAGTGCGGGAGGGCACCGGGGAGCTGTTTTTT. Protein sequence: CASSIVREGTGELFF.

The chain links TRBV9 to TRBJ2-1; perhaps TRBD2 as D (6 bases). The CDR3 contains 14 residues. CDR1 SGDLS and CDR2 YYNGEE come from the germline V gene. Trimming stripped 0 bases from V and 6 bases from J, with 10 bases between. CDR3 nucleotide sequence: TGTGCCAGCAGCGTAGGGACTACCGGCAATGAGCAGTTCTTC. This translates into CASSVGTTGNEQFF. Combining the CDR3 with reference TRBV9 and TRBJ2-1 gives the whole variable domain DSGVTQTPKHLITATGQRVTLRCSPRSGDLSVYWYQQSLDQGLQFLIQYYNGEERAKGNILERFSAQQFPDLHSELNLSSLELGDSALYFCASSVGTTGNEQFFGPGTRLTVL.

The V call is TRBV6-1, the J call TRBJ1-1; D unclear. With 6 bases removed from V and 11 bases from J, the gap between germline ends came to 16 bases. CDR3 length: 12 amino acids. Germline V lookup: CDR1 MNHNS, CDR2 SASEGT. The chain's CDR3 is CASRTWTEDAFF. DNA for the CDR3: TGTGCCAGCAGGACCTGGACTGAGGACGCTTTCTTT.

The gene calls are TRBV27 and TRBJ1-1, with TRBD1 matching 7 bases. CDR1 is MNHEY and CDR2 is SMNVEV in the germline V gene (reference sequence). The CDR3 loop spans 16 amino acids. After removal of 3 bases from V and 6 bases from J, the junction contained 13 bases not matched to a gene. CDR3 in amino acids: CASSFGLMGRGAEAFF. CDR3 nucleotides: TGTGCCAGCAGTTTTGGGTTAATGGGCAGGGGGGCTGAAGCTTTCTTT.

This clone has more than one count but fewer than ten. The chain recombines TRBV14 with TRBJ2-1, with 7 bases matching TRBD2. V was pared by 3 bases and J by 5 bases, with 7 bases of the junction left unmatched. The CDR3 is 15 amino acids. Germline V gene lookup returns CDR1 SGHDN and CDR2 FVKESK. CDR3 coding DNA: TGTGCCAGCAGCCAGAAAGCGGGAATTAACAATGAGCAGTTCTTC. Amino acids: CASSQKAGINNEQFF.

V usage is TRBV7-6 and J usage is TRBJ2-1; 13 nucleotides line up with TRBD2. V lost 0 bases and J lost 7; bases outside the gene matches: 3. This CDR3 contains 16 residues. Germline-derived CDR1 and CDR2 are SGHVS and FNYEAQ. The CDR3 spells CASSLARTSGGNEQFF. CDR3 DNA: TGTGCCAGCAGCTTAGCTAGGACTAGCGGGGGAAATGAGCAGTTCTTC.

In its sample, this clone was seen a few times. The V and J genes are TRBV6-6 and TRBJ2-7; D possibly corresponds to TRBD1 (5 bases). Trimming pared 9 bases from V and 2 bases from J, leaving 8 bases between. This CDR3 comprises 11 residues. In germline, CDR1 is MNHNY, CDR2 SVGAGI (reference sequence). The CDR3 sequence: CASWTPYEQYF. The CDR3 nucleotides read TGTGCCAGTTGGACACCCTACGAGCAGTACTTC.

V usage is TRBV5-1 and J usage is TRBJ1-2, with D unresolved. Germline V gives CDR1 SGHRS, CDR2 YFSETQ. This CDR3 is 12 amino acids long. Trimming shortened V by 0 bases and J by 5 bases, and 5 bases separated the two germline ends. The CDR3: CASSLGQYGYTF. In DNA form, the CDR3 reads TGCGCCAGCAGCTTGGGGCAGTATGGCTACACCTTC.

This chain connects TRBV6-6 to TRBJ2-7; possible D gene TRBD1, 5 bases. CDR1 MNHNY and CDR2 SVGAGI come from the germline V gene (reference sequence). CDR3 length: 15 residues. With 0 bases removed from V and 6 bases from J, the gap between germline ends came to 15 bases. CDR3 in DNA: TGTGCCAGCAGTTACTCGCAGGGTTCCTTCTCCGAGCAGTACTTC. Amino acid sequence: CASSYSQGSFSEQYF.

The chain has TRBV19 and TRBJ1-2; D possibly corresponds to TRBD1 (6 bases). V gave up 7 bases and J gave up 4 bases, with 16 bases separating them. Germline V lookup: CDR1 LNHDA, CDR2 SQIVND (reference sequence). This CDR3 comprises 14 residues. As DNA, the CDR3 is TGTGCCAGTACCCTCCGAACAGGGTCCTATGGCTACACCTTC. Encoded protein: CASTLRTGSYGYTF.

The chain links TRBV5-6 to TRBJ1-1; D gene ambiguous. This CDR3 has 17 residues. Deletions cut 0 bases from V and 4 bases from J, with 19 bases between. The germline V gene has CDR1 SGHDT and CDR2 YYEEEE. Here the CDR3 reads CASSLGTPLGSGTEAFF. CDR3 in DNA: TGTGCCAGCAGCTTGGGTACACCCCTCGGTTCGGGCACTGAAGCTTTCTTT.

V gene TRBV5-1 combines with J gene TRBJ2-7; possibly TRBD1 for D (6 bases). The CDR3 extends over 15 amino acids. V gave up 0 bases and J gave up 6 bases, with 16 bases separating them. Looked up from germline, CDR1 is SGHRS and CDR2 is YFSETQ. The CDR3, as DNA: TGCGCCAGCAGCTTGGGTCCGGACAGTCTGGGCGAGCAGTACTTC. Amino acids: CASSLGPDSLGEQYF.

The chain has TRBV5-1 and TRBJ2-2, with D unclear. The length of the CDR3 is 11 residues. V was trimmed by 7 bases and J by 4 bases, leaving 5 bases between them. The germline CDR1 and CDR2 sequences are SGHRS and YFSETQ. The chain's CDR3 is CASRLTGELFF. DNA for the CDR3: TGCGCCAGCCGTCTCACCGGGGAGCTGTTTTTT.

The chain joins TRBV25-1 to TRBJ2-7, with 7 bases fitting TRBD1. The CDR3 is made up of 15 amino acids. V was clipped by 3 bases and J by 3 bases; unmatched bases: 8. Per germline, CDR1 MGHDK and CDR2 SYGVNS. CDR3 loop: CASSDLRDRGYEQYF. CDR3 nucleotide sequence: TGTGCCAGCAGTGATCTCCGGGACAGAGGCTACGAGCAGTACTTC.

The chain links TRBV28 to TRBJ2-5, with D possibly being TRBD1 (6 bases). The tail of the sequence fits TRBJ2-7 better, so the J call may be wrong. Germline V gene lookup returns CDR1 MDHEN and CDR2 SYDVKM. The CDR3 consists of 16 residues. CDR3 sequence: CASSFSQGGGGHEQYF. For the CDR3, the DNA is TGTGCCAGCAGTTTCAGCCAAGGTGGGGGCGGGCACGAGCAGTACTTC.

The CDR3 bases are TGTGCCAGCAGTGATAACCAGGGGCAATCTCAGCCCCAGCATTTT. Its protein product is CASSDNQGQSQPQHF. The chain combines TRBV6-1 with TRBJ1-5; the D gene is possibly TRBD1 (6 bases). CDR3 length: 15 residues. Per germline, CDR1 MNHNS and CDR2 SASEGT. V gave up 3 bases and J gave up 6 bases, with 15 bases separating them.

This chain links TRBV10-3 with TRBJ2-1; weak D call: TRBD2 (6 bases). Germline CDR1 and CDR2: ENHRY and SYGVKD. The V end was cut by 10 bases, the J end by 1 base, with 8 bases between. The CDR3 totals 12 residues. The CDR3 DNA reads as TGTGCCACACTAGCTTCCTACAATGAGCAGTTCTTC. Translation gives CATLASYNEQFF.

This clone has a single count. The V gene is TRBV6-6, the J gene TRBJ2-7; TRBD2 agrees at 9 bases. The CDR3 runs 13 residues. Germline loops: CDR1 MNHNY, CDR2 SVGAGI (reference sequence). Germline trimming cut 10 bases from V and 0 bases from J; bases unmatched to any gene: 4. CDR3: CATRTSDSYEQYF. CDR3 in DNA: TGTGCCACCCGGACTAGCGACTCCTACGAGCAGTACTTC.

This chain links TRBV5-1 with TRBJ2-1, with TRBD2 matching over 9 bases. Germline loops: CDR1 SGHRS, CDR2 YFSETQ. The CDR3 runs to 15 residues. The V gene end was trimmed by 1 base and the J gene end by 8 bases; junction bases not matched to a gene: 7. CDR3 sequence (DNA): TGCGCCAGCAGCTTGTTTAGCGGGGGTGACGATGAGCAGTTCTTC. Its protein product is CASSLFSGGDDEQFF.

CDR3: CASSTSGTPTYEQYF. CDR3 sequence (DNA): TGTGCCAGCTCGACATCCGGGACACCTACCTACGAGCAGTACTTC. This chain links TRBV18 with TRBJ2-7; possibly TRBD1 for D (6 bases). The germline gives CDR1 KGHSH, CDR2 LQKENI. The CDR3 is made up of 15 amino acids. V was clipped by 6 bases and J by 2 bases, with 17 bases between them.

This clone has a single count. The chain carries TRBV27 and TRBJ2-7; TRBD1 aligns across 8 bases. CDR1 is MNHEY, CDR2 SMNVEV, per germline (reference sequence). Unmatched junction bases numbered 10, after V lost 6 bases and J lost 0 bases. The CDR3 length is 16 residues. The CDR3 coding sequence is TGTGCCAGCAGCGACAGGGGCAGATTGAGCTCCTACGAGCAGTACTTC. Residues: CASSDRGRLSSYEQYF.

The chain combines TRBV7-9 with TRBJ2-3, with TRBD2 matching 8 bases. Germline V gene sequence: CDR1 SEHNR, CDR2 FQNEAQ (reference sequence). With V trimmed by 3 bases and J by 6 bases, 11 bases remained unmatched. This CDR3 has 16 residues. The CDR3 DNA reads TGTGCCAGCAGCTTGGGACTAGATCTTTCGTCCGATACGCAGTATTTT. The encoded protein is CASSLGLDLSSDTQYF.

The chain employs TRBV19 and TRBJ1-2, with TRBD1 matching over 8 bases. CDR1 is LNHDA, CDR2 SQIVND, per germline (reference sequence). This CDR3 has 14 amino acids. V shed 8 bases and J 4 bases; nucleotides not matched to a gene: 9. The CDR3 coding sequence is TGTGCCAGTTCCCCAAACCAGGGGGCCTATGGCTACACCTTC. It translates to CASSPNQGAYGYTF. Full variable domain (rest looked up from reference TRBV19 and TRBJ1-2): DGGITQSPKYLFRKEGQNVTLSCEQNLNHDAMYWYRQDPGQGLRLIYYSQIVNDFQKGDIAEGYSVSREKKESFPLTVTSAQKNPTAFYLCASSPNQGAYGYTFGSGTRLTVV.